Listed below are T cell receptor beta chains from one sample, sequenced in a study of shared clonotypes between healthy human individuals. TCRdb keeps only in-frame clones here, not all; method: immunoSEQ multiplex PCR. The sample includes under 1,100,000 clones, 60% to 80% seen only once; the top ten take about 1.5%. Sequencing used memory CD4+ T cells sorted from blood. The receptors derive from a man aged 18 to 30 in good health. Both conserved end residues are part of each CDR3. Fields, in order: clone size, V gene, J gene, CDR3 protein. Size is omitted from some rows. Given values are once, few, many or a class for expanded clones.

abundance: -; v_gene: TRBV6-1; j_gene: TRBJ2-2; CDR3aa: CASSEVGGQTVTGELFF
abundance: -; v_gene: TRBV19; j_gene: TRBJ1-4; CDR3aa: CASSDRNLMEKLFF
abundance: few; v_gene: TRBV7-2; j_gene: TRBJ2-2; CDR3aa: CASSPGGANTGELFF
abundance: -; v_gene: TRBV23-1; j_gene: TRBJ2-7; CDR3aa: CASSHWRPYEQYF
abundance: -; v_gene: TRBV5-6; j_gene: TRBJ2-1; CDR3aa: CASSLPRREGKFF
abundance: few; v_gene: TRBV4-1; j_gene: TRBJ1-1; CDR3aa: CASSQDAGNYSTEAFF
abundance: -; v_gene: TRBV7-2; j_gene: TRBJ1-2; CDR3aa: CASSLAGQGIDYGYTF
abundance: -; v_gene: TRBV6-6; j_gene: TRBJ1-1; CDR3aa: CASSYVTGGLVAFF
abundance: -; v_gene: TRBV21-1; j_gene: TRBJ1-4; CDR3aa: CASSYAANNEKLFF
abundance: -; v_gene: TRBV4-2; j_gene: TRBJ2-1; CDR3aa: CASSLLTGGYNEQFF
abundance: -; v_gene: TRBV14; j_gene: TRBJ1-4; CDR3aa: CASSELGAGIEKLFF
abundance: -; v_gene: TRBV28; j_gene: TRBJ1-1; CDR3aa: CASSSAGGGSTEAFF
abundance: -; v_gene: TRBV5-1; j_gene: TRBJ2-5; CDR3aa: CASSTGLAGEGRETQYF
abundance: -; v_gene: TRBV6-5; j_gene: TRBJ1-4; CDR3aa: CASSPGANEKLFF
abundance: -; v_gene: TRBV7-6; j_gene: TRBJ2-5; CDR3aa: CASSLTGQQETQYF
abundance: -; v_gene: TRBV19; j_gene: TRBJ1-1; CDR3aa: CASSIGGYTEAFF
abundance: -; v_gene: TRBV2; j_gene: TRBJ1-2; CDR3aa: CASSVGQSSGYTF
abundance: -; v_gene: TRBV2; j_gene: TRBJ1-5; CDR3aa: CASSGASANQPQHF
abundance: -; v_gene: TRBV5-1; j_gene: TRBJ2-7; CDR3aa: CASTAWAGSPYEQYF
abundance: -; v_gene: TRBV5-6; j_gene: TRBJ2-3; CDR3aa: CASSFTSGGGTDTQYF
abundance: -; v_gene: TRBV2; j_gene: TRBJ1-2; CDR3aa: CASSETGQPNYGYTF
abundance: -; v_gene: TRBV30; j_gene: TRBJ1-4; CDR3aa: CAWRRGVRGSNEKLFF
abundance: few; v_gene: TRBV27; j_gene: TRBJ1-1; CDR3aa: CASSFGEGTEAFF
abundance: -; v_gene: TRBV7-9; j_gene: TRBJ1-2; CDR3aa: CASDHEGRQGGGYTF
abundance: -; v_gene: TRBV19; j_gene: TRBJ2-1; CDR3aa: CASSIGTSGIDNEQFF
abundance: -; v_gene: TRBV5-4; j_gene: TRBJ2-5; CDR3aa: CASSLSSGGGQTQYF
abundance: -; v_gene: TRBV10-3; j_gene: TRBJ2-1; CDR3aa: CAISESTQMGDEQFF
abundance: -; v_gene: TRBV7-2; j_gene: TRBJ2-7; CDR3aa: CASSLSPGPPYEQYF